Listed here are 10 T cell receptor beta chains from one sample, sequenced in a study of Graves' ophthalmopathy and Graves' hyperthyroidism (dated by TCRdb to 2016 to 2019). The listed sequencing device is Illumina HiSeq 2000. For repertoire sequencing, the TCR beta CDR3 regions were amplified from RNA transcripts. The first round of RT-PCR was done with HTBI primers and the Qiagen OneStep RT-PCR kit, and was followed by a second round of multiplex PCR, then size selection and purification. In-frame beta chains were kept once TCRdb had trimmed the public reads at Q25 with fastp and called clones with MiXCR. Each CDR3 protein gets just one entry, which takes the most common genes and DNA from the rows behind it. Within this sample are about 220,000 distinct CDR3 sequences, with 20% to 25% of them counted one time only. Roughly 42% of the sample comes from the top ten. The sequenced material came from peripheral blood. Receptors originate from a woman aged 45-65 years with Graves' ophthalmopathy. Donor details come from another sample of the same person, matched by shared clones.

This clonotype was detected many times. The V call is TRBV11-2, the J call TRBJ2-5; no definite D call. The CDR3 sequence is 13 residues long. Trimming left V 4 bases short and J 2 bases short, with 8 bases between. Germline assignment: CDR1 SGHAT and CDR2 FQNNGV. CDR3 nucleotide sequence: TGTGCCAGCAGCTCCGCCCCGCAAGAGACCCAGTACTTC. Encoded protein: CASSSAPQETQYF.

This clonotype was seen at least ten times. The chain has TRBV28 and TRBJ1-2; 11 nucleotides line up with TRBD1. CDR3 length equals 15 residues. CDR1 and CDR2 (germline): MDHEN, SYDVKM. V gave up 4 bases and J gave up 4 bases; unmatched junction bases: 5. The CDR3 bases are TGTGCCAGCAGTTACGGACAGGGGGCGAGCTATGGCTACACCTTC. Its protein is CASSYGQGASYGYTF.

Many counts were recorded for this clonotype. This rearrangement joins TRBV15 to TRBJ1-1; D is unresolved. V was trimmed by 1 base and J by 2 bases, leaving 8 bases between them. This CDR3 has 14 amino acids. Germline CDR1 is LNHNV and CDR2 is YYDKDF (reference sequence). CDR3 sequence reads: CATSRGGVNTEAFF. The CDR3, as DNA: TGTGCCACCAGCAGAGGTGGGGTTAACACTGAAGCTTTCTTT.

A few counts support this clonotype. The V call is TRBV18, the J call TRBJ2-4; no clear D gene. Per the germline V gene, CDR1 is KGHSH and CDR2 is LQKENI. Trimming removed 3 bases at V and 0 bases at J, with 12 bases between. CDR3 length: 16 residues. This CDR3 reads CASSPYGRIAKNIQYF. CDR3 coding DNA: TGTGCCAGCTCACCCTACGGGCGAATAGCCAAAAACATTCAGTACTTC.

V gene TRBV25-1 combines with J gene TRBJ2-3, with 7 bases that match TRBD1. This CDR3 has 17 amino acids. Germline V gene data show CDR1 as MGHDK and CDR2 as SYGVNS. V trimming: 1 base; J trimming: 0 bases; junction bases outside the gene matches: 7. The CDR3 region is CASSEFTGAPSTDTQYF. Written as DNA, the CDR3 is TGTGCCAGCAGTGAATTCACAGGGGCCCCTAGCACAGATACGCAGTATTTT.

Many counts were recorded for this clonotype. This sequence joins TRBV5-1 and TRBJ2-7, with D unclear. Germline V gives CDR1 SGHRS, CDR2 YFSETQ. Deletions cut 0 bases from V and 3 bases from J, with 13 bases between. The CDR3 is 15 residues long. The CDR3 nucleotides are TGCGCCAGCAGCTTGGTCCCCGATACTATCTACGAGCAGTACTTC. This sequence encodes CASSLVPDTIYEQYF.

This clonotype was found many times. V and J are TRBV12-3 or TRBV12-4 and TRBJ1-6; possible D gene TRBD1, 6 bases. The CDR3 length is 14 residues. V was trimmed by 1 base and J by 10 bases, leaving 11 bases between them. This CDR3 reads CASSLVAGASPLHF. CDR3 bases: TGTGCCAGCAGTTTAGTGGCAGGGGCGTCACCCCTCCACTTT.

Note on this clonotype: This may be a read error, as it is one base from a much larger clone. The V and J genes are TRBV7-9 and TRBJ2-5; TRBD1 or TRBD2 may be the D gene (6 bases each). The CDR3 consists of 16 residues. CDR1 and CDR2 (germline): SEHNR, FQNEAQ (reference sequence). The CDR3 bases are TGTGCCAGCAGCCGGGGGCGGGGACTCCGGTGGGAGACCCGGTACTTC. Translating it yields CASSRGRGLRWETRYF.

The table lists this clonotype with many counts. The J gene is TRBJ1-5, the V gene TRBV12-3 or TRBV12-4; D not resolved. Deletions cut 2 bases from V and 5 bases from J, with 7 bases between. This CDR3 contains 13 residues. CDR3 sequence: CASSLSGDQPQHF. For the CDR3, the DNA is TGTGCCAGCAGTTTATCGGGTGATCAGCCCCAGCATTTT.

This clonotype has a count of ten or more. The J gene is TRBJ1-5, the V gene TRBV30; possibly TRBD1 for D (6 bases). Trimming pared 0 bases from V and 4 bases from J, leaving 16 bases between. Looked up from germline, CDR1 is GTSNPN and CDR2 is SVGIG (reference sequence). CDR3 size: 16 residues. CDR3 in amino acids: CAWSVPLTGMNQPQHF. CDR3 sequence (DNA): TGTGCCTGGAGTGTACCTCTGACAGGTATGAATCAGCCCCAGCATTTT.